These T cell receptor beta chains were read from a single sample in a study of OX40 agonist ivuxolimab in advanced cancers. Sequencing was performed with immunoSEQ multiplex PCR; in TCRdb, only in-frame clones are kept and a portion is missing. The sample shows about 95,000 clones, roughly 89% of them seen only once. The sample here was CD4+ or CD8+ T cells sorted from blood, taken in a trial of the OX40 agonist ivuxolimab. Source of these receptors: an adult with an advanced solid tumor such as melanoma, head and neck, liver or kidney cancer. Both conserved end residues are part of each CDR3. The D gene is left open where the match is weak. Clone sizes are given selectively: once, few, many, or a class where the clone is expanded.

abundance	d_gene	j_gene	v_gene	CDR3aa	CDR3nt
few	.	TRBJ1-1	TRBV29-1	CSVGKGGTEAFF	TGCAGCGTTGGCAAGGGAGGGACTGAAGCTTTCTTT
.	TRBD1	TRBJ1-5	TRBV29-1	CSVATGTGFQPQHF	TGCAGCGTTGCGACCGGGACAGGTTTTCAGCCCCAGCATTTT
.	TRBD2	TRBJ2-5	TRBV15	CATSRAGTTSLQETQYF	TGTGCCACCAGCAGAGCGGGGACTACCTCCCTCCAAGAGACCCAGTACTTC
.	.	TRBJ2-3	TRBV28	CASRGSGYSVTSTDTQYF	TGTGCCAGCAGGGGGTCGGGTTATAGCGTCACTAGCACAGATACGCAGTATTTT
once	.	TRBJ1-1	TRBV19	CASSSSPGENTEAFF	TGTGCCAGTAGTTCATCCCCGGGGGAGAACACTGAAGCTTTCTTT
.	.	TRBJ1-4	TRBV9	CASSVEGHPANEKLFF	TGTGCCAGCAGCGTAGAAGGGCACCCGGCTAATGAAAAACTGTTTTTT
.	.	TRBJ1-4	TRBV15	CATSRTRTEGEKLFF	TGTGCCACCAGCAGAACCCGGACAGAAGGGGAAAAACTGTTTTTT
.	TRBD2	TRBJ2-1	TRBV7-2	CASSAQAGDNEQFF	TGTGCCAGCAGCGCGCAAGCGGGGGACAATGAGCAGTTCTTC
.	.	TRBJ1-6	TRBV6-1	CASALEGLGSPLHF	TGTGCCAGCGCCCTAGAGGGCCTGGGGTCACCCCTCCACTTT
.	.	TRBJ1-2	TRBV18	CASSPNLNQIYGYTF	TGTGCCAGCTCACCAAATCTGAACCAGATCTATGGCTACACCTTC
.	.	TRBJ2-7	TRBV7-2	CASSYRVSYEQYF	TGTGCCAGCAGCTACAGGGTCTCCTACGAGCAGTACTTC
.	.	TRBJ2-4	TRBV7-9	CASSSHGGAKNIQYF	TGTGCCAGCAGCTCGCACGGAGGAGCCAAAAACATTCAGTACTTC
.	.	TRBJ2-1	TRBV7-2	CASSLADRRGWGLF	TGTGCCAGCAGCTTAGCTGATAGGCGGGGTTGGGGACTCTTC
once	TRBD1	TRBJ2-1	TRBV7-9	CASSKWTGSSYNEQFF	TGTGCCAGCAGCAAATGGACAGGGAGCTCCTACAATGAGCAGTTCTTC
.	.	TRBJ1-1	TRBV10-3	CAISGSGWGTEAFF	TGTGCCATCAGTGGTTCAGGTTGGGGCACTGAAGCTTTCTTT
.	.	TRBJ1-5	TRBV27	CASRGGVTQHF	TGTGCCAGCAGGGGGGGGGTAACCCAGCATTTT
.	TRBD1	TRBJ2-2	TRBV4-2	CASSQVTGFYEIKQLTGELFF	TGTGCCAGCAGCCAAGTGACAGGGTTTTATGAAATAAAACAACTCACCGGGGAGCTGTTTTTT
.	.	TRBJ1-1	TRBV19	CASSPRRGGVNTEAFF	TGTGCCAGTAGTCCCCGGAGGGGAGGGGTGAACACTGAAGCTTTCTTT
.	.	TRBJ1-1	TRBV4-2	CASSQGSQGGTEAFF	TGTGCCAGCAGCCAAGGGTCACAGGGTGGAACTGAAGCTTTCTTT
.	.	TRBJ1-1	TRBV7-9	CASSLDRVRNTEAFF	TGTGCCAGCAGCTTAGACAGGGTAAGGAACACTGAAGCTTTCTTT
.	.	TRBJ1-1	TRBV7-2	CASSLGGADTEAFF	TGTGCCAGCAGCTTGGGGGGCGCGGACACTGAAGCTTTCTTT
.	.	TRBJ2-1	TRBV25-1	CASSEPGRGQFF	TGTGCCAGCAGTGAACCGGGGCGAGGGCAGTTCTTC
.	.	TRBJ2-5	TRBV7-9	CASSQGTSQQETQYF	TGTGCCAGCAGCCAAGGGACCTCCCAGCAAGAGACCCAGTACTTC
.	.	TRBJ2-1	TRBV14	CASSQDGDPKLVWIYNEQFF	TGTGCCAGCAGCCAAGACGGGGACCCCAAGTTGGTGTGGATCTACAATGAGCAGTTCTTC
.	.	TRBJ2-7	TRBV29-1	CSANQGPIYEQYF	TGCAGCGCTAATCAGGGTCCTATCTACGAGCAGTACTTC
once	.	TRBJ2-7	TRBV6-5	CASSYAAGEEDHEQYF	TGTGCCAGCAGTTACGCGGCAGGGGAGGAGGATCACGAGCAGTACTTC
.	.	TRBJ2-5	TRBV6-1	CASSVGETQYF	TGTGCCAGCAGTGTAGGAGAGACCCAGTACTTC
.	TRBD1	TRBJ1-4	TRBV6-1	CASSEGQGGGEKLFF	TGTGCCAGCAGTGAAGGACAGGGAGGAGGTGAAAAACTGTTTTTT
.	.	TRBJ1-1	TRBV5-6	CASSFPVNTEAFF	TGTGCCAGCAGCTTCCCCGTGAACACTGAAGCTTTCTTT
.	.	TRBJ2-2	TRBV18	CASSPIRGGDTGELFF	TGTGCCAGCTCACCAATCCGCGGAGGGGACACCGGGGAGCTGTTTTTT
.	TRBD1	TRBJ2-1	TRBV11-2	CASRGQGLYNEQFF	TGTGCCAGCAGGGGACAGGGCTTATACAATGAGCAGTTCTTC
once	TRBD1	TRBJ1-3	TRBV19	CASSIDRAFSGNTIYF	TGTGCCAGTAGTATCGACAGGGCCTTCTCTGGAAACACCATATATTTT
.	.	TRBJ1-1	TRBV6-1	CASSGGSREAFF	TGTGCCAGCAGTGGGGGGTCCAGAGAAGCTTTCTTT
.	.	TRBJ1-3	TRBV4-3	CASSQATGHRNTIYF	TGCGCCAGCAGCCAAGCTACAGGGCATCGAAACACCATATATTTT
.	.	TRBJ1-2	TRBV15	CATSRDSGYTF	TGTGCCACCAGCAGAGATTCTGGCTACACCTTC
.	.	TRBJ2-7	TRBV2	CASTPRNYEQYF	TGTGCCAGCACTCCACGCAACTACGAGCAGTACTTC
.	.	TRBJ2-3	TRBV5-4	CASSLDRSSSTDTQYF	TGTGCCAGCAGCTTGGACAGGTCAAGTAGCACAGATACGCAGTATTTT
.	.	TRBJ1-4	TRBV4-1	CASSHGRSEKLFF	TGCGCCAGCAGCCACGGGCGGAGTGAAAAACTGTTTTTT
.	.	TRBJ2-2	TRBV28	CASTRRARGTGELFF	TGTGCCAGCACCCGGAGGGCGAGGGGCACCGGGGAGCTGTTTTTT
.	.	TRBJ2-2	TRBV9	CASSGLGNTGELFF	TGTGCCAGCAGCGGACTAGGAAACACCGGGGAGCTGTTTTTT